This T cell receptor beta chain was sequenced during a study of T cell responses to AZD1222 COVID-19 vaccine. Study-level results: Dominant at 160-218 and 743-854, vaccine-associated CD4 TCRs also spanned spike. Among the donors, most were white British and more were female, and clonal diversity was possibly underestimated.

The assay was immunoSEQ multiplex PCR, and TCRdb's table has in-frame clones only and misses some. The table records 150,000 or so clones, about 90% of them present only once. Details on this clone: Its antigen is still unknown.

This CDR3 is built from 15 residues. The ends were cut back, 0 bases at V and 3 bases at J, with 11 bases in the middle. Germline V lookup: CDR1 MGHRA, CDR2 YSYEKL. Second doses at about 4 or about 12 weeks were pooled. This TCR was recovered from an adult who received the AZD1222 COVID-19 vaccine. The chain links TRBV4-1 to TRBJ1-2, with D uncertain. This sample comprised peripheral blood, obtained 28 days after the second AZD1222 dose. Here the CDR3 reads CASSQDLMADYGYTF. The DNA of the CDR3 is TGCGCCAGCAGCCAAGATCTCATGGCGGACTATGGCTACACCTTC.